The 29 T cell receptor beta chains listed next were all sequenced from one sample in a study of blood T cell repertoires in COVID-19 (dated by TCRdb to 2018 to 2020). The library was built by means of the immunoSEQ multiplex PCR assay. TCRdb holds this immuneACCESS table with in-frame rearrangements only. Some clones are missing; in checked studies, unresolved V genes explain under half, and the rest has no known cause. The sample table contains roughly 160,000 clones; only one count was recorded for about four fifths of them. The ten largest clones capture roughly 14% of the sample. Sequencing was done on a sample of peripheral blood. The receptors were sampled from a young man with active or convalescent COVID-19.

The chain employs TRBV5-6 and TRBJ2-7; 10 bases line up with TRBD2. Germline-derived CDR1 and CDR2 are SGHDT and YYEEEE. CDR3 length: 14 amino acids. V lost 5 bases, J lost 7 bases, and 9 bases stayed unmatched. This chain's CDR3 is CASSLAGGLEEQYF. CDR3 DNA: TGTGCCAGCAGTTTAGCGGGGGGTCTTGAGGAGCAGTACTTC.

The CDR3 DNA reads TGTGCCAGCAGTCCTCGTACCCAGACCAGCGGGATTAACGATGAGCAGTTCTTC. The encoded protein is CASSPRTQTSGINDEQFF. The chain links TRBV6-6 to TRBJ2-1; 7 bases fit TRBD2. The germline CDR1 and CDR2 sequences are MNHNY and SVGAGI (reference sequence). The CDR3 is made up of 18 amino acids. The V gene end was trimmed by 5 bases and the J gene end by 8 bases; junction bases not matched to a gene: 21.

The gene calls are TRBV2 and TRBJ2-5; no reliable D call. Trimming left V 0 bases short and J 3 bases short, with 2 bases between. This CDR3 comprises 12 residues. From germline, CDR1 is SNHLY and CDR2 FYNNEI. The CDR3 region is CASSEAKETQYF. As DNA, the CDR3 is TGTGCCAGCAGTGAAGCCAAAGAGACCCAGTACTTC.

The J gene is TRBJ1-6, the V gene TRBV19; 9 nucleotides align to TRBD1. The CDR3 runs to 15 residues. Germline V CDR1 and CDR2: LNHDA, SQIVND (reference sequence). Trimming took 3 bases from V and 8 from J; bases not matched to a gene: 5. In nucleotides, the CDR3 is TGTGCCAGTAGTATTCTCACAGGGGGCGATTCACCCCTCCACTTT. Encoded protein: CASSILTGGDSPLHF.

The chain combines TRBV5-1 with TRBJ1-1; TRBD1 might be the D (5 bases). From germline, CDR1 is SGHRS and CDR2 YFSETQ. The CDR3 loop spans 15 amino acids. V was pared by 4 bases and J by 0 bases, with 13 bases between. CDR3 protein: CASSVVGGMNTEAFF. The CDR3 region has the DNA TGCGCCAGCAGCGTAGTCGGGGGTATGAACACTGAAGCTTTCTTT.

V usage is TRBV30 and J usage is TRBJ1-1, with 7 bases lining up with TRBD1. This CDR3 comprises 11 residues. Germline CDR1 GTSNPN, CDR2 SVGIG (reference sequence). V lost 4 bases and J lost 7; bases outside the gene matches: 3. CDR3 nucleotide sequence: TGTGCCTGGAACAGGGGAGGTGAAGCTTTCTTT. Protein sequence: CAWNRGGEAFF.

The V call is TRBV10-3, the J call TRBJ2-1; 7 nucleotides agree with TRBD1. From germline, CDR1 is ENHRY and CDR2 SYGVKD. V was pared by 9 bases and J by 7 bases, with 9 bases of the junction left unmatched. This CDR3 has 13 amino acids. Written as DNA, the CDR3 is TGTGCCATAACCGGGACAGTACCTAATGAGCAGTTCTTC. Its translation is CAITGTVPNEQFF.

J is TRBJ2-5 and V is TRBV4-1, with TRBD2 as a possible D gene (5 bases). Germline V gene sequence: CDR1 MGHRA, CDR2 YSYEKL. This CDR3 contains 14 residues. The V end lost 0 bases, the J end lost 4 bases, and 9 bases lay between the germline ends. CDR3 in amino acids: CASSQEEGRETQYF. DNA for the CDR3: TGCGCCAGCAGCCAAGAAGAGGGTAGAGAGACCCAGTACTTC.

The J gene is TRBJ1-1, the V gene TRBV6-5; D not resolved. The germline gives CDR1 MNHEY, CDR2 SVGAGI. This CDR3 has 15 amino acids. V lost 5 bases and J 3 bases, leaving 16 bases between the germline ends. This CDR3 reads CASSTRSQWDTEAFF. The CDR3, as DNA: TGTGCCAGCAGTACCCGGAGTCAATGGGACACTGAAGCTTTCTTT.

The chain joins TRBV3-1 (or the pseudogene TRBV3-2) to TRBJ1-2; D is uncertain. Germline V gene lookup returns CDR1 LGHDT and CDR2 YNNKEL (reference sequence). The CDR3 runs 14 residues. Trimming left V 4 bases short and J 8 bases short, with 17 bases between. The CDR3 sequence is CASSREVQTGGYTF. The CDR3 nucleotides are TGTGCCAGCAGCCGGGAGGTACAAACGGGGGGCTACACCTTC.

The V and J genes are TRBV7-9 and TRBJ2-7; weak D call: TRBD1 (6 bases). Trimming stripped 5 bases from V and 5 bases from J, with 7 bases between. The CDR3 contains 11 residues. Germline V gene data show CDR1 as SEHNR and CDR2 as FQNEAQ (reference sequence). The CDR3, as DNA: TGTGCCAGCAGCCACAGGGACGAGCAGTACTTC. It is translated as CASSHRDEQYF.

J is TRBJ2-3 and V is TRBV4-1, with D possibly being TRBD2 (6 bases). V lost 8 bases and J 2 bases, leaving 17 bases between the germline ends. Looked up from germline, CDR1 is MGHRA and CDR2 is YSYEKL. The CDR3 is made up of 15 amino acids. In DNA, the CDR3 is TGCGCCAGCCGGGAGTATGTGCGGGACACAGATACGCAGTATTTT. It translates to CASREYVRDTDTQYF.

This chain connects TRBV19 to TRBJ1-6, with D hard to call. V lost 1 base and J 9 bases, leaving 19 bases between the germline ends. Per germline, CDR1 LNHDA and CDR2 SQIVND (reference sequence). There are 17 residues in the CDR3. Here the CDR3 DNA reads TGTGCCAGTAGTATAGGTACGAACGCTAGATCACGTTCACCCCTCCACTTT. Translating gives CASSIGTNARSRSPLHF. Full variable domain (rest looked up from reference TRBV19 and TRBJ1-6): DGGITQSPKYLFRKEGQNVTLSCEQNLNHDAMYWYRQDPGQGLRLIYYSQIVNDFQKGDIAEGYSVSREKKESFPLTVTSAQKNPTAFYLCASSIGTNARSRSPLHFGNGTRLTVT.

The chain recombines TRBV30 with TRBJ1-4; TRBD1 agrees at 7 bases. CDR1 is GTSNPN, CDR2 SVGIG, per germline (reference sequence). V was pared by 6 bases and J by 4 bases, with 8 bases of the junction left unmatched. The CDR3 covers 14 residues. The CDR3 coding sequence is TGTGCCTGTCCTCAGGGGGTCATTAATGAAAAACTGTTTTTT. This encodes CACPQGVINEKLFF.

A few counts support this clone. V usage is TRBV6-2 or TRBV6-3 and J usage is TRBJ1-6; D remains ambiguous. Trimming cost V 4 bases and J 0 bases, with 16 bases left between them. The length of the CDR3 is 18 residues. CDR1 is MNHEY, CDR2 SVGEGT, per germline. In nucleotides, the CDR3 is TGTGCCAGCAGTTCAACAAGGAGATCGAGCTCCTATAATTCACCCCTCCACTTT. Translating it yields CASSSTRRSSSYNSPLHF.

The V and J genes are TRBV7-8 and TRBJ1-2; 7 bases align to TRBD1. The CDR3 runs to 12 residues. Per the germline V gene, CDR1 is SGHVS and CDR2 is FQNEAQ. V dropped 4 bases and J dropped 8; count of bases not matched to a gene: 4. The CDR3 DNA follows: TGTGCCAGCAGCTCCCACAGGGGAGGCTACACCTTC. It codes for CASSSHRGGYTF.

The chain combines TRBV3-1 (or the pseudogene TRBV3-2) with TRBJ1-3; no definite D call. The length of the CDR3 is 14 residues. The V and J ends lost 5 bases and 0 bases respectively, with 8 bases between them. Germline assignment: CDR1 LGHDT and CDR2 YNNKEL (reference sequence). The CDR3 DNA sequence: TGTGCCAGCAGCAGCCGGGACTCTGGAAACACCATATATTTT. It encodes CASSSRDSGNTIYF.

The rearrangement joins TRBV30 to TRBJ1-3, with 7 positions matching TRBD1. V shed 2 bases, J shed 5 bases, and the junction held 21 bases outside the gene matches. The length of the CDR3 is 19 residues. Germline V gene lookup returns CDR1 GTSNPN and CDR2 SVGIG (reference sequence). The CDR3 spells CAWSISTIPAQGRRNTIYF. In nucleotides, the CDR3 is TGTGCCTGGAGTATATCGACGATCCCGGCACAGGGGCGAAGAAACACCATATATTTT.

This clone has only a few counts. This chain connects TRBV5-1 to TRBJ2-1, with 7 bases aligning to TRBD1. The CDR3 spans 12 residues. The ends lost 4 bases at V and 10 bases at J; junction bases unmatched: 5. Germline CDR1 reads SGHRS; CDR2 reads YFSETQ. The CDR3 sequence is CASSPGTDEQFF. The CDR3 nucleotides are TGCGCCAGCAGCCCGGGGACAGACGAGCAGTTCTTC.

The V call is TRBV12-3 or TRBV12-4, the J call TRBJ1-2; D gene unclear. V was trimmed by 2 bases and J by 5 bases, leaving 6 bases between them. The CDR3 length is 12 residues. Here the CDR3 DNA reads TGTGCCAGCAGTTTACGGTATTATGGCTACACCTTC. Translated, it gives CASSLRYYGYTF.

V usage is TRBV6-2 or TRBV6-3 and J usage is TRBJ2-2; 7 positions match TRBD1. The CDR3 sequence is 15 residues long. The germline gives CDR1 MNHEY, CDR2 SVGEGT. Germline trimming cut 0 bases from V and 7 bases from J; bases unmatched to any gene: 5. DNA for the CDR3: TGTGCCAGCAGTTACTCGACACAGGGGATCGGGGAGCTGTTTTTT. It encodes CASSYSTQGIGELFF.

The chain uses TRBV27 and TRBJ2-7; 14 nucleotides match TRBD2. Trimming cost V 2 bases and J 5 bases; bases outside gene matches: 11. Germline CDR1 reads MNHEY; CDR2 reads SMNVEV (reference sequence). The CDR3 loop spans 18 amino acids. The chain's CDR3 is CASSLMTSGRAKFHEQYF. In nucleotides, the CDR3 is TGTGCCAGCAGTTTAATGACTAGCGGGAGGGCCAAATTCCACGAGCAGTACTTC.

The chain is built from TRBV5-4 and TRBJ2-7; 11 bases match TRBD2. V shed 4 bases and J 2 bases; nucleotides not matched to a gene: 5. This CDR3 spans 15 amino acids. Germline V CDR1 and CDR2: SGHNT, YYREEE (reference sequence). The CDR3 DNA reads TGTGCCAGCAGCGGGGGACTAGCGGAGGCCTACGAGCAGTACTTC. Amino acid sequence: CASSGGLAEAYEQYF. Filled out from reference TRBV5-4 and TRBJ2-7, the complete variable domain reads ETGVTQSPTHLIKTRGQQVTLRCSSQSGHNTVSWYQQALGQGPQFIFQYYREEENGRGNFPPRFSGLQFPNYSSELNVNALELDDSALYLCASSGGLAEAYEQYFGPGTRLTVT.

The rearrangement links TRBV5-4 to TRBJ2-5, with D maybe TRBD1 (6 bases). V lost 0 bases and J lost 1, with 16 bases in between. The length of the CDR3 is 17 residues. Germline CDR1 SGHNT, CDR2 YYREEE (reference sequence). The CDR3 loop is CASSLGWRRGAQETQYF. CDR3 in DNA: TGTGCCAGCAGCTTGGGTTGGCGCAGGGGAGCCCAAGAGACCCAGTACTTC.

The chain links TRBV5-6 to TRBJ1-3; 7 nucleotides align to TRBD1. V lost 3 bases to trimming and J lost 2 bases; unmatched junction nucleotides: 8. This CDR3 contains 16 residues. Germline V gene lookup returns CDR1 SGHDT and CDR2 YYEEEE. This CDR3 is CASSYIGTATGNTIYF. The CDR3 DNA reads TGTGCCAGCAGCTACATCGGGACAGCGACTGGAAACACCATATATTTT. Together with reference TRBV5-6 and TRBJ1-3, the CDR3 gives the full variable domain: DAGVTQSPTHLIKTRGQQVTLRCSPKSGHDTVSWYQQALGQGPQFIFQYYEEEERQRGNFPDRFSGHQFPNYSSELNVNALLLGDSALYLCASSYIGTATGNTIYFGEGSWLTVV.

The chain uses TRBV2 and TRBJ1-5, with 7 bases lining up with TRBD1. The V segment lost 10 bases and the J segment 6 bases; nucleotides outside the gene matches: 9. The CDR3 runs to 13 residues. Germline CDR1 SNHLY, CDR2 FYNNEI. The CDR3 here is CATQGQAAQPQHF. In nucleotides, the CDR3 is TGTGCCACCCAAGGACAGGCCGCTCAGCCCCAGCATTTT.

The chain couples TRBV6-5 to TRBJ1-6, with a tentative D call TRBD1 (5 bases). This CDR3 spans 14 amino acids. V lost 6 bases, J lost 5 bases, and 11 bases lay in between. The V gene's germline CDR1 is MNHEY and CDR2 SVGAGI. DNA of the CDR3: TGTGCCAGCAGCCTCGCCAGGGATAATTCACCCCTCCACTTT. Protein product: CASSLARDNSPLHF.

The chain joins TRBV28 to TRBJ1-1; no definite D call. The ends were cut back, 2 bases at V and 0 bases at J, with 7 bases in the middle. This CDR3 is built from 14 residues. Per the germline V gene, CDR1 is MDHEN and CDR2 is SYDVKM. CDR3 coding DNA: TGTGCCAGCAGTTTAATACAGATGAACACTGAAGCTTTCTTT. Protein sequence: CASSLIQMNTEAFF.

The V gene is TRBV5-1, the J gene TRBJ2-7; possibly TRBD1 for D (7 bases). The CDR3 loop spans 15 amino acids. V was trimmed by 0 bases and J by 0 bases, leaving 10 bases between them. CDR1 is SGHRS and CDR2 is YFSETQ in the germline V gene. The CDR3 region is CASSLGRGVSYEQYF. The CDR3 bases are TGCGCCAGCAGCTTGGGCAGGGGGGTCTCCTACGAGCAGTACTTC.